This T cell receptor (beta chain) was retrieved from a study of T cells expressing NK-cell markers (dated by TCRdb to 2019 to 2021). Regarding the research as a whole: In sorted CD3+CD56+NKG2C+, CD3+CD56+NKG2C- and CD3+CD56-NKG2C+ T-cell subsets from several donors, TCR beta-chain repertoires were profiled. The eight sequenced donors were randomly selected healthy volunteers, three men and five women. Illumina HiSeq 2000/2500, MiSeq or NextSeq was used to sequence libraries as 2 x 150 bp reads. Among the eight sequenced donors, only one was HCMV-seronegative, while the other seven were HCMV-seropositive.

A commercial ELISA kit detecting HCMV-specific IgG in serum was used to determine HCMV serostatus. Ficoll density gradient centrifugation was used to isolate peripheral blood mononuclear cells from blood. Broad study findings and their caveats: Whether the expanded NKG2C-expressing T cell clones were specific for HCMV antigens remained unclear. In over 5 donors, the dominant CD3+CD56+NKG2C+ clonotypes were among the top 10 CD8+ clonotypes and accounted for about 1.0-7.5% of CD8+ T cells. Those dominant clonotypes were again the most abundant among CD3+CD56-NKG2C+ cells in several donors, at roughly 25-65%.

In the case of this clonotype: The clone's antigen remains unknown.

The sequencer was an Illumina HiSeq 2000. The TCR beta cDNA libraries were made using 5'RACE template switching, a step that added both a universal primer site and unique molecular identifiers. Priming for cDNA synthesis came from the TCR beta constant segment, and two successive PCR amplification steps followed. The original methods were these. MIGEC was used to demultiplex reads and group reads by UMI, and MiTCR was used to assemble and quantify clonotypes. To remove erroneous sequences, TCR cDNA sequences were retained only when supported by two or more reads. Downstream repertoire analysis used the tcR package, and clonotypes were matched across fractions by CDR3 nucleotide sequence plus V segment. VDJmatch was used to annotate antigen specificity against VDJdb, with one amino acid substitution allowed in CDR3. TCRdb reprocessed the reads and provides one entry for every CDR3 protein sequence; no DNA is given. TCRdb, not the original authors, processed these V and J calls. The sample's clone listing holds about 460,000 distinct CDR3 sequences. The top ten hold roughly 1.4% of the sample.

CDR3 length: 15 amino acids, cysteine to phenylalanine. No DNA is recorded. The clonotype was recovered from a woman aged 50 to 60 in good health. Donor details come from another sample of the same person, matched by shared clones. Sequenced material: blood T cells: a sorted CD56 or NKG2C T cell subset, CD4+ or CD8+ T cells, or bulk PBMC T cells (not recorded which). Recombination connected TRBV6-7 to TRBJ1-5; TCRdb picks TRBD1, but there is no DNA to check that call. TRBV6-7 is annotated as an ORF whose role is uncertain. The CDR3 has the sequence CASRVKRDNNQPQHF.